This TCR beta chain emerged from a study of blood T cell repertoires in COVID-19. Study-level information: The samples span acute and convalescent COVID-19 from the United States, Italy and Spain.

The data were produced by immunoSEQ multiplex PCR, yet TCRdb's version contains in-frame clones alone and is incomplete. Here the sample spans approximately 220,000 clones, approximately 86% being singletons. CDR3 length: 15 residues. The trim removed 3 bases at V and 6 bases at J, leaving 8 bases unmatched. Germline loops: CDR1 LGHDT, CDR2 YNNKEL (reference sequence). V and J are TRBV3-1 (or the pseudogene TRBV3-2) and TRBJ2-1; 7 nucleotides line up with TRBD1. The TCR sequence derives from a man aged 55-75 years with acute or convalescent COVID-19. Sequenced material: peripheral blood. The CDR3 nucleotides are TGTGCCAGCAGCCACCTCGGACAGGCGATCAATGAGCAGTTCTTC. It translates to CASSHLGQAINEQFF.